The T cell receptor (beta chain) described here comes from a study of blood T cell repertoires in COVID-19. The wider study: Acute and convalescent COVID-19 samples came from the United States, Italy and Spain. PBMCs, B-cell-depleted T cells, or T cells were the source of the cDNA or gDNA that made up the material.

After removal of 6 bases from V and 2 bases from J, the junction contained 5 bases not matched to a gene. This CDR3 contains 15 residues. Germline values: CDR1 LNHDA, CDR2 SQIVND (reference sequence). Methods used by the authors: Counts of nucleated cells, estimated from reference gene primer amplification, were obtained. The repertoire was sequenced with immunoSEQ multiplex PCR; TCRdb's copy has only in-frame clones and lacks some. The V and J calls and clone size are taken from that table; D and trimming were inferred from the DNA. The table shows about 230,000 clones, with around 84% occurring only once.

This clonotype was obtained from a woman aged 80 or older with active or convalescent COVID-19. The sequenced sample consisted of peripheral blood. The V and J genes are TRBV19 and TRBJ1-5; 9 bases agree with TRBD1. The CDR3 DNA reads as TGTGCCAGTAGAAGGGACAGGGATGGCAATCAGCCCCAGCATTTT. This translates into CASRRDRDGNQPQHF.